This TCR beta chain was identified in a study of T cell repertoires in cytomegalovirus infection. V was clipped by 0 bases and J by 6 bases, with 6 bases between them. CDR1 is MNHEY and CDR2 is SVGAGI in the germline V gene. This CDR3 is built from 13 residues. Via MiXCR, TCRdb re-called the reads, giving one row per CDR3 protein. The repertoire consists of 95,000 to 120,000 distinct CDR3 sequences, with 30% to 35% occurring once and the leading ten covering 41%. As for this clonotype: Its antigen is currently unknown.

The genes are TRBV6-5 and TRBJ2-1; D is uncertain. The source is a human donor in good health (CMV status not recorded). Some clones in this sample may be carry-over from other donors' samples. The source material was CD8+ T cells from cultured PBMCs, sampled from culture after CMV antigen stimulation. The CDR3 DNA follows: TGTGCCAGCAGTTACTCGCAGACCAATGAGCAGTTCTTC. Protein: CASSYSQTNEQFF.